The entry below gives a single TCR beta chain sequence along with its context. V was shortened by 3 bases and J by 1 base, with 6 bases between the two germline ends. The CDR3 loop spans 13 amino acids. Germline V gene lookup returns CDR1 LNHDA and CDR2 SQIVND (reference sequence). The sample is drawn from a study of blood T cell repertoires in COVID-19. How the authors handled the data: Estimation of nucleated cell counts was performed using reference gene primer amplification. Some clones are missing from TCRdb's copy, which holds only in-frame ones; the method was immunoSEQ multiplex PCR. V and J calls and clone size are given by that table; D and trimming were obtained from the DNA. This repertoire shows some 80,000 clones, about 85% found once; its top ten account for 15% to 20%.

The source material was peripheral blood. The clonotype originates from a man older than 75 with active or convalescent COVID-19. V usage is TRBV19 and J usage is TRBJ1-1; no clear D gene. The DNA of the CDR3 is TGTGCCAGTAGTATCAACGGGAACACTGAAGCTTTCTTT. It yields the protein CASSINGNTEAFF.